Given below is one T cell receptor beta chain in context. Its antigen remains unknown. Trimming took 3 bases from V and 6 from J, leaving 6 bases between them. This CDR3 has 11 residues. Germline lookup yields CDR1 DFQATT and CDR2 SNEGSKA (reference sequence). This entry belongs to a study of T-cell memory formation after mild COVID-19. Whole-study context: In these data, TCR clusters were largely donor specific.

TCRdb re-analysed the 5' RACE reads in MiXCR, keeping a single row per CDR3 protein. Of fewer than 200,000 distinct CDR3 sequences in the sample, 10% to 15% were seen once. Overall study results and limits: Researchers report contracting CD4+ clones mostly in CM and EM, with CD8+ clones in EMRA. A balance of CD4 and CD8 characterized clones contracting day 15 to 85, whereas later expanders leaned CD4+.

The receptor was derived from a man younger than 30 who had mild COVID-19 (a few samples of this study predate the infection). Cell type and time point are not known. Input material: PBMCs or a T cell subset sorted from them (not recorded which). V usage is TRBV20-1 and J usage is TRBJ2-1, with no clear D. The chain's CDR3 is CSARAINEQFF. The CDR3 DNA follows: TGCAGTGCTAGGGCTATCAATGAGCAGTTCTTC.